This TCR beta chain was sequenced in a study of beta chain features in type 1 diabetes. Isolated RNA was reverse transcribed in full, so expressed TCRB transcripts were sequenced. Sequencing used immunoSEQ multiplex PCR; TCRdb keeps in-frame clones, though not all of them. In the table there are over 150,000 clones, less than 9.5% of which are singletons. Germline V lookup: CDR1 SGHTA, CDR2 FQGNSA. The CDR3 covers 16 residues. V was clipped by 5 bases and J by 0 bases, with 17 bases between them. Material for sequencing was central memory CD4+ T cells from blood. This clonotype originated in a man between 18 and 29 years old in good health. The chain is built from TRBV7-2 and TRBJ2-7, with a possible D match to TRBD1 (5 bases). CDR3 sequence: CASSQSPDKASYEQYF. CDR3 nucleotide sequence: TGTGCCAGCAGCCAATCCCCGGACAAGGCCTCCTACGAGCAGTACTTC. Variable domain in full (rest from reference TRBV7-2 and TRBJ2-7): GAGVSQSPSNKVTEKGKDVELRCDPISGHTALYWYRQSLGQGLEFLIYFQGNSAPDKSGLPSDRFSAERTGGSVSTLTIQRTQQEDSAVYLCASSQSPDKASYEQYFGPGTRLTVT.